In its sample, the clone carrying this T cell receptor (beta chain) was seen once. The PCR used 60 Vbeta and 13 Jbeta primers. The table came from immunoSEQ multiplex PCR; TCRdb's copy has only in-frame clones and leaves some out. The data show roughly 160,000 clones, around 88% seen once. The data were obtained in a study of cytomegalovirus exposure and HLA in healthy donors. The CDR3 has 13 residues. Germline CDR1 LNHDA, CDR2 SQIVND (reference sequence). V lost 10 bases and J lost 3, with 13 bases in between. The V gene is TRBV19, the J gene TRBJ1-3, with a tentative D call TRBD1 (5 bases). The sample comprised PBMCs. The TCR was taken from a woman aged 30 to 39 in good health and CMV-seronegative. The CDR3 region is CATGTTGGNTIYF. The CDR3 coding sequence is TGTGCCACAGGGACTACAGGTGGAAACACCATATATTTT.